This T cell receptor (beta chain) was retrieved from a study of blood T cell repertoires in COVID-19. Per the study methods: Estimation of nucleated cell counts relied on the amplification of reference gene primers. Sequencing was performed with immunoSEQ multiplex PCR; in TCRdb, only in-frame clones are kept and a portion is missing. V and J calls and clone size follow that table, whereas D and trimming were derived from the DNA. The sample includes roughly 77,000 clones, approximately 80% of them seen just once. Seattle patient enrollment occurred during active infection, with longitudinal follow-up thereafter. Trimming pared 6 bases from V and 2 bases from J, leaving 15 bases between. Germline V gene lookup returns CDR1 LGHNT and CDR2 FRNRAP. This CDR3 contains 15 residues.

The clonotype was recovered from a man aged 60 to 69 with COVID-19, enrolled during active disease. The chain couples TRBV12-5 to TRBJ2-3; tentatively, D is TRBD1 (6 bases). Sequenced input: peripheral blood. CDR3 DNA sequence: TGTGCTAGTGGCAACGGACAGACAAACACAGATACGCAGTATTTT. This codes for CASGNGQTNTDTQYF.